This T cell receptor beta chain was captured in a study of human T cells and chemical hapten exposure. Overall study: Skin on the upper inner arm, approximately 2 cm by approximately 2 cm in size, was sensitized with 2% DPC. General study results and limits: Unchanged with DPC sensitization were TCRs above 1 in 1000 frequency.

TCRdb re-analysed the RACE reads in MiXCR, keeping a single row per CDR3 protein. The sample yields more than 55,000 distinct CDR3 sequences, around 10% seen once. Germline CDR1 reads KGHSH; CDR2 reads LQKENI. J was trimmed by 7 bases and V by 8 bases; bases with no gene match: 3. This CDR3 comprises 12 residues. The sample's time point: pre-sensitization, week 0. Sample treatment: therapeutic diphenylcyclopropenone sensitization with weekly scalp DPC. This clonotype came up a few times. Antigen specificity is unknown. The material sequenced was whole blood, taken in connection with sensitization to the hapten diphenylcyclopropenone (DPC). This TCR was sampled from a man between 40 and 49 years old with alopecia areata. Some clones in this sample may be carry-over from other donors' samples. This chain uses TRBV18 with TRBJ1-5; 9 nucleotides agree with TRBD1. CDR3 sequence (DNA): TGTGCCAGCCGGACAGGGGACCAGCCCCAGCATTTT. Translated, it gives CASRTGDQPQHF.